This T cell receptor beta chain was observed in a study of neurological immune-mediated disorders. Overall study findings and caveats: Grouping of repertoires by phylogeny put those of 18 of 34 multiple sclerosis patients into a single related-CDR3 cluster, a possible signature.

About this clonotype: Its antigen remains unidentified.

Germline loops: CDR1 SGHKS, CDR2 YYEKEE (reference sequence). The CDR3 consists of 13 residues. V lost 0 bases, J lost 7 bases, and 8 bases lay in between. TCRdb itself ran the 5' RACE reads through MiXCR, one entry per CDR3 protein. Of about 74,000 distinct CDR3 sequences listed, roughly 5.6% are singletons. The chain joins TRBV5-5 to TRBJ2-1; D is ambiguous. Sample: PBMCs. This clonotype was obtained from a man aged 18 to 35 with multiple sclerosis. CDR3 coding DNA: TGTGCCAGCAGCTTGGAACTTATGAATGAGCAGTTCTTC. This encodes CASSLELMNEQFF.